This T cell receptor (beta chain) is from a study of monozygotic twins with inflammatory bowel disease. General study results and limits: Clonotypes shared with others were fewer in IBD patients than in healthy twins, especially with disease activity.

Turning to this clonotype: Its specificity is unknown.

From 3500 ng of total RNA, each TCR library was prepared. Incorporation of UMIs carrying a 6-nucleotide sample barcode was performed by template switching. Two nested PCRs, approximately 16 and 10 cycles, amplified TCRalpha and TCRbeta cDNA. TCRdb re-called the 5' RACE reads and gives one entry per CDR3 protein, without DNA. This sample contains nearly 450,000 distinct CDR3 sequences. This receptor was taken from a human donor with ulcerative colitis or Crohn's disease, or a healthy co-twin of an affected twin (not recorded which). Source material: blood.

CDR3 sequence: CASSFKSGELFF. The V and J genes are TRBV12-3 or TRBV12-4 and TRBJ2-2. The CDR3 has 12 residues.